What follows are 26 T cell receptor beta chains derived from one specimen sequenced in a study of T cell repertoires in aging, cancer and after chemotherapy. The template was genomic DNA from peripheral blood, not RNA. Multiplex touch-down PCR with TRB-A/B primers amplified rearranged V-D-J TRB sequences. TCRdb called the multiplex PCR reads again in MiXCR, with one record for every CDR3 protein. The table shows just over 550 distinct CDR3 sequences, with 16% occurring only once. Material: blood. The receptors stem from a human donor with a blood cancer.

By share, this clonotype ranks as large. The junction differs from germline at one of its ends, possibly a read error. This sequence joins TRBV27 and TRBJ1-4; the match to TRBD1 covers 9 bases. This CDR3 contains 17 residues. The germline V gene has CDR1 MNHEY and CDR2 SMNVEV (reference sequence). This CDR3 is CASSLSYRGRGVEKLFF. The CDR3 DNA follows: TGTGCCAGCAGTCTATCCTACAGGGGGCGCGGAGTTGAAAAACTGTTTTTT.

This clonotype was observed a few times. The chain has TRBV7-2 and TRBJ1-5; maybe TRBD1 (6 bases). The CDR3 sequence is 18 residues long. CDR1 is SGHTA, CDR2 FQGNSA, per germline. Trimming removed 4 bases at V and 2 bases at J, with 21 bases between. In DNA form, the CDR3 reads TGTGCCAGCAGCTCCAGAGGGGGATGGGCAGGAGGCAATCAGCCCCAGCATTTT. Its protein product is CASSSRGGWAGGNQPQHF.

In its sample, this clonotype ranks as large. The J gene is TRBJ2-7, the V gene TRBV15, with TRBD1 matching over 8 bases. This CDR3 has 15 residues. Germline CDR1 LNHNV, CDR2 YYDKDF (reference sequence). J lost 3 bases, V lost 5 bases, and 9 bases had no gene match. CDR3 sequence: CATSPAGTGDYEQYF. The CDR3 nucleotides read TGTGCCACCAGCCCCGCCGGGACAGGAGACTACGAGCAGTACTTC.

This clonotype is classed as large. CDR3 residues: CASTIGGTYDEQFF. CDR3 in DNA: TGTGCCAGTACCATAGGGGGGACTTATGATGAGCAGTTCTTC. This sequence joins TRBV19 and TRBJ2-1, with D perhaps assigned TRBD1 or TRBD2 (6 bases each). With 7 bases removed from V and 8 bases from J, the gap between germline ends came to 18 bases. The CDR3 extends over 14 amino acids. Germline CDR1 and CDR2: LNHDA and SQIVND (reference sequence).

About this clonotype itself: A much larger clone sits a single nucleotide away, making a read error possible. The chain couples TRBV11-1 to TRBJ2-7, with D possibly matching TRBD2 (6 bases). The CDR3 sequence is 13 residues long. Trimming took 6 bases from V and 6 from J, leaving 15 bases between them. From germline, CDR1 is SGHAT and CDR2 FQDESV (reference sequence). The DNA of the CDR3 is TGTGCCAGCAGACCCCGGCGGGAAGGCGAGCAGTACTTC. Translating it yields CASRPRREGEQYF.

This clonotype is large in the sample. The V and J genes are TRBV30 and TRBJ2-7, with TRBD1 matching 8 bases. Germline CDR1 is GTSNPN and CDR2 is SVGIG (reference sequence). With V trimmed by 3 bases and J by 4 bases, 2 bases remained unmatched. This CDR3 contains 12 residues. CDR3 sequence: CAWSDRGYEQYF. The CDR3 nucleotides are TGTGCCTGGAGCGACAGGGGATACGAGCAGTACTTC.

This clonotype is large in the sample. V is TRBV19 and J is TRBJ1-1; D perhaps matches TRBD1 (5 bases). Germline V CDR1 and CDR2: LNHDA, SQIVND (reference sequence). This CDR3 has 14 residues. With 5 bases removed from V and 3 bases from J, the gap between germline ends came to 13 bases. The DNA for the CDR3 is TGTGCCAGTAGTCGATGGGGGTCGCACACTGAAGCTTTCTTT. Its translation: CASSRWGSHTEAFF.

The J gene is TRBJ2-7, the V gene TRBV13; D perhaps matches TRBD1 (5 bases). Deletions cut 6 bases from V and 1 base from J, with 16 bases between. The length of the CDR3 is 15 residues. Per the germline V gene, CDR1 is PRHDT and CDR2 is FYEKMQ (reference sequence). The CDR3 loop reads CASSFAGSQSYEQYF. DNA of the CDR3: TGTGCCAGCAGTTTCGCAGGGTCCCAGTCCTACGAGCAGTACTTC.

This clonotype was seen only a few times. This rearrangement joins TRBV28 to TRBJ1-2; D unresolved. Germline CDR1 reads MDHEN; CDR2 reads SYDVKM. V dropped 2 bases and J dropped 4 bases, with 14 bases sitting between them. This CDR3 contains 15 residues. For the CDR3, the DNA is TGTGCCAGCAGTTTACAGGTCCGGGGAGGCTATGGCTACACCTTC. Its translation is CASSLQVRGGYGYTF.

Comment on this clonotype: A much larger clone sits a single nucleotide away, making a read error possible. The V call is TRBV20-1, the J call TRBJ1-5, with a possible D match to TRBD1 (6 bases). There are 17 residues in the CDR3. Germline V gene data show CDR1 as DFQATT and CDR2 as SNEGSKA (reference sequence). The CDR3 DNA is TGCAGTACTAGAGTAACGGGGGCTTCGGGCAGAGATCAGCCCCAGCATTTT. It specifies CSTRVTGASGRDQPQHF.

This clonotype is categorized as medium-sized (0.01 to 0.1%). The chain is built from TRBV20-1 and TRBJ1-1, with a possible D match to TRBD1 (6 bases). Germline V lookup: CDR1 DFQATT, CDR2 SNEGSKA (reference sequence). The V gene lost 3 bases and the J gene lost 0 bases, with 8 bases spanning the gap. The CDR3 sequence is 13 residues long. The CDR3 here is CSASTGLNTEAFF. Written as DNA, the CDR3 is TGCAGTGCTAGTACAGGGTTGAACACTGAAGCTTTCTTT.

On this clonotype: A read error may explain this, as a much larger clone is one base away. V is TRBV10-2 and J is TRBJ1-1, with D possibly matching TRBD1 (5 bases). The germline V gene encodes CDR1 WSHSY and CDR2 SAAADI. The CDR3 spans 12 residues. With 5 bases removed from V and 7 bases from J, the gap between germline ends came to 11 bases. CDR3 protein: CASSSWGDEAFF. The CDR3 DNA follows: TGCGCCAGCAGTTCGTGGGGGGATGAAGCTTTCTTT.

The chain combines TRBV19 with TRBJ2-1, with D possibly being TRBD2 (7 bases). V was shortened by 10 bases and J by 5 bases, with 18 bases between the two germline ends. The CDR3 sequence is 14 residues long. Germline V lookup: CDR1 LNHDA, CDR2 SQIVND (reference sequence). The CDR3 loop reads CAKSIGGRHNEQFF. The CDR3 bases are TGTGCCAAAAGTATCGGGGGGCGCCACAATGAGCAGTTCTTC.

The chain has TRBV7-2 and TRBJ1-5; D not certain. V was shortened by 1 base and J by 10 bases, with 11 bases between the two germline ends. The CDR3 is 13 amino acids. Germline V lookup: CDR1 SGHTA, CDR2 FQGNSA. The CDR3 is CASSLGREQPQHF. In nucleotides, the CDR3 is TGTGCCAGCAGCTTAGGCCGGGAACAACCCCAGCATTTT.

This clonotype has just a few counts. The chain uses TRBV28 and TRBJ2-5; TRBD1 might be the D (6 bases). The CDR3 has 17 amino acids. V was shortened by 3 bases and J by 5 bases, with 22 bases between the two germline ends. CDR1 MDHEN and CDR2 SYDVKM come from the germline V gene. The DNA of the CDR3 is TGTGCCAGCAGTTTTTGGGGCTCGGGCAGGGGCGGGGAGACCCAGTACTTC. Translating it yields CASSFWGSGRGGETQYF.

By sample share, this clonotype is large. The chain recombines TRBV6-1 with TRBJ1-2, with 7 positions matching TRBD1. This CDR3 comprises 15 residues. V was pared by 6 bases and J by 6 bases, with 13 bases of the junction left unmatched. Germline CDR1 reads MNHNS; CDR2 reads SASEGT. CDR3 loop: CASSSRQGWLHGYTF. CDR3 nucleotide sequence: TGTGCCAGCAGCTCGAGACAGGGCTGGCTCCATGGCTACACCTTC.

This clonotype counts as medium-sized. The chain carries TRBV21-1 and TRBJ1-5. TRBV21-1 is a pseudogene. There are 11 residues in the CDR3. CDR3 in amino acids: CASSKYQPQHF. The CDR3 nucleotides read TGTGCCAGCAGCAAATATCAGCCCCAGCATTTT.

By sample fraction, this clonotype is large. The chain combines TRBV20-1 with TRBJ2-7, with D tentatively TRBD2 (5 bases). The CDR3 contains 13 residues. Trimming cost V 2 bases and J 2 bases, with 10 bases left between them. Germline loops: CDR1 DFQATT, CDR2 SNEGSKA (reference sequence). The CDR3 region has the DNA TGCAGTGCTAGAAGTCCCGGGGCCTACGAGCAGTACTTC. The encoded protein is CSARSPGAYEQYF.

This clonotype appeared once. The chain uses TRBV28 and TRBJ1-5, with D unclear. Per the germline V gene, CDR1 is MDHEN and CDR2 is SYDVKM. Trimming cost V 5 bases and J 5 bases, with 7 bases left between them. This CDR3 has 12 residues. Written as DNA, the CDR3 is TGTGCCAGCAGTCGGACTTATCAGCCCCAGCATTTT. Translated: CASSRTYQPQHF.

Relative to its sample, this clonotype is large. This chain uses TRBV27 with TRBJ2-7; tentatively, D is TRBD1 (6 bases). Trimming pared 0 bases from V and 0 bases from J, leaving 12 bases between. The germline V gene has CDR1 MNHEY and CDR2 SMNVEV (reference sequence). This CDR3 has 16 amino acids. The CDR3 region is CASSLSPQGNSYEQYF. The CDR3 DNA sequence: TGTGCCAGCAGTTTATCCCCTCAGGGGAACTCCTACGAGCAGTACTTC.

By sample share, this clonotype is medium-sized. The rearrangement joins TRBV7-6 to TRBJ2-2, with TRBD1 matching over 8 bases. The CDR3 is 16 amino acids. V lost 1 base to trimming and J lost 3 bases; unmatched junction nucleotides: 4. Germline CDR1 reads SGHVS; CDR2 reads FNYEAQ. This CDR3 reads CASSLGTGWDTGELFF. The CDR3 nucleotides are TGTGCCAGCAGCTTAGGGACAGGGTGGGACACCGGGGAGCTGTTTTTT.

In this sample, this clonotype is medium-sized. The chain joins TRBV5-1 to TRBJ2-7, with D perhaps TRBD1 or TRBD2 (6 bases each). There are 14 residues in the CDR3. Germline-derived CDR1 and CDR2 are SGHRS and YFSETQ. Deletions cut 4 bases from V and 5 bases from J, with 16 bases between. The CDR3 DNA follows: TGCGCCAGCAGCACAACGACGGGGGCCCACGAGCAGTACTTC. It translates to CASSTTTGAHEQYF.

This clonotype is judged medium-sized. The chain uses TRBV20-1 and TRBJ2-1, with TRBD2 identical over 10 bases. Germline assignment: CDR1 DFQATT and CDR2 SNEGSKA (reference sequence). CDR3 length: 14 residues. The trim removed 4 bases at V and 10 bases at J, leaving 10 bases unmatched. This chain's CDR3 is CSATGTSVRWEQFF. The CDR3 DNA is TGCAGTGCTACCGGGACTAGCGTACGATGGGAGCAGTTCTTC.

The V and J genes are TRBV11-3 and TRBJ1-5; D is ambiguous. V was shortened by 3 bases and J by 0 bases, with 6 bases between the two germline ends. Germline values: CDR1 SGHNT, CDR2 YENEEA. CDR3 length: 14 residues. The CDR3 DNA reads as TGTGCCAGCAGCTTGGGCCTTAGCAATCAGCCCCAGCATTTT. Protein: CASSLGLSNQPQHF.

The chain is built from TRBV25-1 and TRBJ1-6; 8 nucleotides match TRBD1. The CDR3 has 14 amino acids. V shed 5 bases and J 14 bases; nucleotides not matched to a gene: 11. Per germline, CDR1 MGHDK and CDR2 SYGVNS. CDR3 loop: CASSWGTGGASLHF. CDR3 nucleotide sequence: TGTGCCAGCAGTTGGGGGACAGGCGGAGCATCCCTCCACTTT.

This clonotype is large. The chain links TRBV24-1 to TRBJ2-6; TRBD1 or TRBD2 may be the D gene (5 bases each). Between the trimmed V and J ends, which lost 2 bases and 0 bases, there was a span of 10 bases. Germline-derived CDR1 and CDR2 are KGHDR and SFDVKD. The CDR3 sequence is 17 residues long. CDR3 residues: CATSDSGRLSGANVLTF. DNA for the CDR3: TGTGCCACCAGTGATTCGGGACGCCTCTCTGGGGCCAACGTCCTGACTTTC.